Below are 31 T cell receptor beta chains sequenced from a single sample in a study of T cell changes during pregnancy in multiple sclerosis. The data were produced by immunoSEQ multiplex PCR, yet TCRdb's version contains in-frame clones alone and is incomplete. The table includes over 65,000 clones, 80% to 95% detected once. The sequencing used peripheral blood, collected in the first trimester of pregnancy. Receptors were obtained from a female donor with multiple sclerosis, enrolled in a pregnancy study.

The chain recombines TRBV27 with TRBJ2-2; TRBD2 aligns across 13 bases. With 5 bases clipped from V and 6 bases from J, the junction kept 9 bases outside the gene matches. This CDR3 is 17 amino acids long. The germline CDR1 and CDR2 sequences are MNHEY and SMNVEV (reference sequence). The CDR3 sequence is CASSLELAGGGSGELFF. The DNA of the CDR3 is TGTGCCAGCAGTCTCGAACTAGCGGGAGGGGGTTCCGGGGAGCTGTTTTTT.

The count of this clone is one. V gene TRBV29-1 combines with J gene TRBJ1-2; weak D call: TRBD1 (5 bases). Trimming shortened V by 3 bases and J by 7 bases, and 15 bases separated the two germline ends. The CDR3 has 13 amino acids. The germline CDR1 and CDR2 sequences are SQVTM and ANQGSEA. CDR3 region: CSVDIRTRTGYTF. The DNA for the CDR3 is TGCAGCGTTGACATCCGGACAAGGACTGGCTACACCTTC.

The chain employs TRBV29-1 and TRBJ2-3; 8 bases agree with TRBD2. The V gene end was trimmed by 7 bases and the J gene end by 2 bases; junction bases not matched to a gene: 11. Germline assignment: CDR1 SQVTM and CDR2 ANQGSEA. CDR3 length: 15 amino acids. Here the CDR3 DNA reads TGCAGCGCCCGGCGGGCTAGCGGGCTCACAGATACGCAGTATTTT. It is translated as CSARRASGLTDTQYF.

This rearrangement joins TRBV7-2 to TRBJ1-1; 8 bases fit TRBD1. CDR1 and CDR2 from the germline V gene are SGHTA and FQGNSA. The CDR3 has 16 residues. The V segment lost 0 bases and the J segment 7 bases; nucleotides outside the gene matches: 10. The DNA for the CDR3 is TGTGCCAGCAGCTTAGCGCGGGGCAGGGGGCTGGTTGAAGCTTTCTTT. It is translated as CASSLARGRGLVEAFF.

The CDR3 loop is CASSTPSSGLAGGHEQYF. The CDR3 DNA is TGTGCCAGCAGTACGCCCTCCTCCGGACTAGCGGGAGGGCACGAGCAGTACTTC. This rearrangement joins TRBV28 to TRBJ2-7; TRBD2 matches 15 bases. Germline CDR1 is MDHEN and CDR2 is SYDVKM. The CDR3 is 18 residues long. V shed 5 bases and J 5 bases; nucleotides not matched to a gene: 13.

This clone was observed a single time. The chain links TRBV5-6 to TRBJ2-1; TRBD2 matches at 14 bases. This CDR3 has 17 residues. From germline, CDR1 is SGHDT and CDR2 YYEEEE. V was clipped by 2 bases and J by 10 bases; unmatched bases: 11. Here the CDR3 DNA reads TGTGCCAGCAGCTTAGGGACTAGCGGGGGCGCAATGGACGAGCAGTTCTTC. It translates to CASSLGTSGGAMDEQFF.

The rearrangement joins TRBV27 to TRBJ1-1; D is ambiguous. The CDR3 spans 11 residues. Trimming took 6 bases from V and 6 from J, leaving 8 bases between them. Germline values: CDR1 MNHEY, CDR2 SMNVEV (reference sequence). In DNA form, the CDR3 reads TGTGCCAGCAGGAGGTACGCTGAAGCTTTCTTT. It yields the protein CASRRYAEAFF.

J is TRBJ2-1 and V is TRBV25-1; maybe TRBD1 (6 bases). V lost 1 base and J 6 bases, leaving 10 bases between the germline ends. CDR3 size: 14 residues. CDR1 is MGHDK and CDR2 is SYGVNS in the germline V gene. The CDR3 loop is CASSESGRGNEQFF. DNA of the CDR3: TGTGCCAGCAGTGAATCCGGCAGGGGCAATGAGCAGTTCTTC.

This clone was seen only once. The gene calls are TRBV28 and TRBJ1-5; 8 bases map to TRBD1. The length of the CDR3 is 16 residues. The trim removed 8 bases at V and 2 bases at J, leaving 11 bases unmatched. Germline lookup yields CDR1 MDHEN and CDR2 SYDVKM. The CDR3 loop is CASSSPGGLGNQPQHF. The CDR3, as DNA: TGTGCCAGCTCCAGTCCAGGGGGCCTGGGCAATCAGCCCCAGCATTTT. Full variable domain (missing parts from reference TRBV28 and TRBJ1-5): DVKVTQSSRYLVKRTGEKVFLECVQDMDHENMFWYRQDPGLGLRLIYFSYDVKMKEKGDIPEGYSVSREKKERFSLILESASTNQTSMYLCASSSPGGLGNQPQHFGDGTRLSIL.

The CDR3 DNA is TGTGCCAGCAGCTTAACGCGGGACAGCACAGATACGCAGTATTTT. Encoded protein: CASSLTRDSTDTQYF. The J gene is TRBJ2-3, the V gene TRBV7-3; possibly TRBD2 for D (6 bases). The CDR3 extends over 15 amino acids. CDR1 SGHTA and CDR2 FQGTGA come from the germline V gene. Trimming took off 0 bases at V and 0 bases at J, with 7 bases between the two ends. The entire variable domain, with the rest obtained from reference TRBV7-3 and TRBJ2-3, is as follows: GAGVSQTPSNKVTEKGKYVELRCDPISGHTALYWYRQSLGQGPEFLIYFQGTGAADDSGLPNDRFFAVRPEGSVSTLKIQRTERGDSAVYLCASSLTRDSTDTQYFGPGTRLTVL.

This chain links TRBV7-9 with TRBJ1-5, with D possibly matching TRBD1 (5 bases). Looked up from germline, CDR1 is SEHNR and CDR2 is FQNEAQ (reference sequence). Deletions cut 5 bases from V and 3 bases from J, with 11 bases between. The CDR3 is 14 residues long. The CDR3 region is CASSSTGDNQPQHF. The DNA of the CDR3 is TGTGCCAGCAGCAGTACAGGAGACAATCAGCCCCAGCATTTT.

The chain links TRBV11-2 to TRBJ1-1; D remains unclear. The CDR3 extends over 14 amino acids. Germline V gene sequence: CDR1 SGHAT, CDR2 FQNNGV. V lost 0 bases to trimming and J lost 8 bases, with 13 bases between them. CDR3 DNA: TGTGCCAGCAGCTTAGACGGGTATTCCGGAGAAGCTTTCTTT. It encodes CASSLDGYSGEAFF.

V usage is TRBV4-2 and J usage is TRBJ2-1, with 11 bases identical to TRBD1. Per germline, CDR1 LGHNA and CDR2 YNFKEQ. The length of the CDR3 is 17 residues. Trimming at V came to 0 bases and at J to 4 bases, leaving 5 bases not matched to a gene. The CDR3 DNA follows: TGTGCCAGCAGCCAAGAAGGGACAGGGGGACCATACAATGAGCAGTTCTTC. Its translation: CASSQEGTGGPYNEQFF.

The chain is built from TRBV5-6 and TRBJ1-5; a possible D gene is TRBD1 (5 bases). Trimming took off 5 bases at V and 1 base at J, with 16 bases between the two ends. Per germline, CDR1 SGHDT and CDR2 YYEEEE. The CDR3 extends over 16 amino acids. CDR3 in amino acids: CASSAVGQTSNQPQHF. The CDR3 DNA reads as TGTGCCAGCAGTGCGGTGGGGCAGACGAGCAATCAGCCCCAGCATTTT.

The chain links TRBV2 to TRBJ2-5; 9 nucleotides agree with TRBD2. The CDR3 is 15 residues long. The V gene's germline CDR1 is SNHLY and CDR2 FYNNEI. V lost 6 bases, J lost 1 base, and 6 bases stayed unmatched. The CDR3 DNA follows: TGTGCCAGCAGGAGACTAGCGGCAGGCCAAGAGACCCAGTACTTC. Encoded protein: CASRRLAAGQETQYF.

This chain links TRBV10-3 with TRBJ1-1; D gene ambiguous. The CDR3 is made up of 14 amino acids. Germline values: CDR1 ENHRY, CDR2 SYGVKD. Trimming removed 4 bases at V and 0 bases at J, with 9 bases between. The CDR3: CAISGALMNTEAFF. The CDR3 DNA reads TGTGCCATCAGTGGAGCACTAATGAACACTGAAGCTTTCTTT.

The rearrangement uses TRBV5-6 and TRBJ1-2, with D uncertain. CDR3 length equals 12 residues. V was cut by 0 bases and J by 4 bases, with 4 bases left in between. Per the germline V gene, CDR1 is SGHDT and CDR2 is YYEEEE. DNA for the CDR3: TGTGCCAGCAGCTTGGAGCCCTATGGCTACACCTTC. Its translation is CASSLEPYGYTF.

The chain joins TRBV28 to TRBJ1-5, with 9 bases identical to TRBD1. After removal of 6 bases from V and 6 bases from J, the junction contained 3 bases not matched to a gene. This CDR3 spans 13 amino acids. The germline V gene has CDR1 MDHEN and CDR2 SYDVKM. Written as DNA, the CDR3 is TGTGCCAGCAGATCACAGGGGGCTCAGCCCCAGCATTTT. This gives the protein CASRSQGAQPQHF.

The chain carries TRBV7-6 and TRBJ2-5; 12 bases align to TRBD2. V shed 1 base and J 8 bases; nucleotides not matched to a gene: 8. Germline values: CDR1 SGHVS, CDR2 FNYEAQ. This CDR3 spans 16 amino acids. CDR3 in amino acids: CASSLVPSGGARTQYF. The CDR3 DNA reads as TGTGCCAGCAGCTTAGTCCCTAGCGGGGGGGCGCGCACCCAGTACTTC.

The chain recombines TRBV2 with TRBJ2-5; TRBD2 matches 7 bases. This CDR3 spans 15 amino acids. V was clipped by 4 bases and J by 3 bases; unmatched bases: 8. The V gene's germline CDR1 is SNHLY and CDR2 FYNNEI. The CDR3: CASSGRTAGEETQYF. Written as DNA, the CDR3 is TGTGCCAGCAGTGGGCGTACGGCGGGGGAAGAGACCCAGTACTTC. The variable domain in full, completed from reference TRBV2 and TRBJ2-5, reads EPEVTQTPSHQVTQMGQEVILRCVPISNHLYFYWYRQILGQKVEFLVSFYNNEISEKSEIFDDQFSVERPDGSNFTLKIRSTKLEDSAMYFCASSGRTAGEETQYFGPGTRLLVL.

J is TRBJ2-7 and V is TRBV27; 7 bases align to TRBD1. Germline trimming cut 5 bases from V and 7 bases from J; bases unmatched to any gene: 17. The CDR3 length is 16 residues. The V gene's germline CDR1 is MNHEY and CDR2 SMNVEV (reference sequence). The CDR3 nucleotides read TGTGCCAGCAGTATGGGACAGACGATAATACCCTCTGAGCAGTACTTC. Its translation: CASSMGQTIIPSEQYF.

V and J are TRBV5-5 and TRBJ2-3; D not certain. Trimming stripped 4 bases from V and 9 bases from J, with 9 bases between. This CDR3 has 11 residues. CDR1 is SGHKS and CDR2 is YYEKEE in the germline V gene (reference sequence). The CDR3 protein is CASSDSYTQYF. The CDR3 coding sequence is TGTGCCAGCAGCGATAGTTACACGCAGTATTTT.

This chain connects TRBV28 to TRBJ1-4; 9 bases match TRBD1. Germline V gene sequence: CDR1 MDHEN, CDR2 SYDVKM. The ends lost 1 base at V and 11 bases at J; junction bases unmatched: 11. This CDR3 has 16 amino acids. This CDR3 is CASSLSFDRGGGKLFF. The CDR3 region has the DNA TGTGCCAGCAGTTTATCCTTCGACAGGGGGGGCGGGAAACTGTTTTTT.

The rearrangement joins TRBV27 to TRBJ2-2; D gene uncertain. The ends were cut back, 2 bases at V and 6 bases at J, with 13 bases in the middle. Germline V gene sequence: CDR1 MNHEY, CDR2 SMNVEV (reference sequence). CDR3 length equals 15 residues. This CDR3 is CASSLRFGQAGELFF. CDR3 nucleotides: TGTGCCAGCAGTTTAAGGTTCGGCCAGGCCGGGGAGCTGTTTTTT.

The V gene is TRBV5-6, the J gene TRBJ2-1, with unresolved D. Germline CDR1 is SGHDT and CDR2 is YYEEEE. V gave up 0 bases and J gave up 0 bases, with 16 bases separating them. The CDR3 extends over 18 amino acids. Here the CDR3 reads CASSLALGDALSYNEQFF. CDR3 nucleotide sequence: TGTGCCAGCAGCTTGGCGCTTGGAGACGCCCTCTCCTACAATGAGCAGTTCTTC.

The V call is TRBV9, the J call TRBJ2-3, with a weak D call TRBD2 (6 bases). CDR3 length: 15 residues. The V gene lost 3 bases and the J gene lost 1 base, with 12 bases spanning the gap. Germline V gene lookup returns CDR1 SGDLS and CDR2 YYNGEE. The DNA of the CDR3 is TGTGCCAGCAGCGCTCCGGGACTCCGCACAGATACGCAGTATTTT. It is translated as CASSAPGLRTDTQYF.

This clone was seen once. The CDR3 nucleotides are TGTGCCAGCGGGACAGGATTTGTCTATGGCTACACCTTC. This gives the protein CASGTGFVYGYTF. This chain joins TRBV27 and TRBJ1-2; 8 nucleotides align to TRBD1. CDR3 size: 13 residues. V lost 8 bases and J lost 4; bases outside the gene matches: 6. The germline gives CDR1 MNHEY, CDR2 SMNVEV (reference sequence).

CDR3 nucleotide sequence: TGTGCCAGCAGCCCCTTTTCTAGCGGGGGGAACACCGGGGAGCTGTTTTTT. Translation: CASSPFSSGGNTGELFF. This chain joins TRBV11-3 and TRBJ2-2; 10 nucleotides agree with TRBD2. The CDR3 totals 17 residues. V lost 5 bases, J lost 1 base, and 7 bases stayed unmatched. Germline lookup yields CDR1 SGHNT and CDR2 YENEEA. Combining the CDR3 with reference TRBV11-3 and TRBJ2-2 gives the whole variable domain EAGVVQSPRYKIIEKKQPVAFWCNPISGHNTLYWYLQNLGQGPELLIRYENEEAVDDSQLPKDRFSAERLKGVDSTLKIQPAELGDSAVYLCASSPFSSGGNTGELFFGEGSRLTVL.

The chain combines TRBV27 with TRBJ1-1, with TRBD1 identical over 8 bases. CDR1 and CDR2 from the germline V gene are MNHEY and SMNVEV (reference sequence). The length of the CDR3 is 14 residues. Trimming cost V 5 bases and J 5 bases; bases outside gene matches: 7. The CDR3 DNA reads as TGTGCCAGCAGTCTACTCCACAGGGGGACTGAAGCTTTCTTT. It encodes CASSLLHRGTEAFF.

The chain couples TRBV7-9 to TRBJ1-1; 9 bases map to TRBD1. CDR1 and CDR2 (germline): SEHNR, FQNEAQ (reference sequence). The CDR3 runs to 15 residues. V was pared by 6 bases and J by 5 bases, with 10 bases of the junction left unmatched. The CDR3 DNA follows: TGTGCCAGCAGAATAACAGGGGGCGCAGGGACTGAAGCTTTCTTT. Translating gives CASRITGGAGTEAFF.

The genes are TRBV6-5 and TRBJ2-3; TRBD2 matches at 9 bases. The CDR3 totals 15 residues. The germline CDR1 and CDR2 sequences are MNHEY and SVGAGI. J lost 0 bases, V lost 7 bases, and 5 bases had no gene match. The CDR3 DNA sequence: TGTGCCAGCAATCCTAGCGGGGCTAGCACAGATACGCAGTATTTT. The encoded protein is CASNPSGASTDTQYF.